The present T cell receptor (beta chain) was sequenced within a study of technical replicates of blood from several donors. TCRdb's table, derived via immunoSEQ multiplex PCR, lists solely in-frame clones and lacks some. The data hold tens of thousands of clones, with around 95% observed a single time. Germline V gene data show CDR1 as SQVTM and CDR2 as ANQGSEA. J was trimmed by 2 bases and V by 5 bases; bases with no gene match: 5. The CDR3 is 14 amino acids. The sequence was obtained from a human donor in good health. The material sequenced was T cells isolated from PBMCs. This chain joins TRBV29-1 and TRBJ2-2; 7 bases align to TRBD2. The CDR3, as DNA: TGCAGCGTTCTGAGCGGGGCAAACACCGGGGAGCTGTTTTTT. Amino acid sequence: CSVLSGANTGELFF.